Listed below are T cell receptor beta chains from one sample, sequenced in a study of CD8 T cells in Susac syndrome. TCRdb re-analysed the immunoSEQ multiplex PCR reads in MiXCR, keeping a single row per CDR3 protein. The data show hundreds of thousands of distinct CDR3 sequences, with about 91% seen just once and roughly 0.17% held by the top ten. Specimen: CD8+ T cells from PBMCs. Source of these receptors: a human donor with multiple sclerosis. Each CDR3 is given without its conserved first and last residue.

J | V | CDR3
TRBJ2-1 | TRBV25-1 | ASSAGQITYNEQF
TRBJ2-7 | TRBV7-8 | ASSLPSPRVAYEQY
TRBJ2-7 | TRBV7-6 | ASSPQDGAYEQY
TRBJ1-2 | TRBV5-6 | ASTSEGDGYT
TRBJ1-2 | TRBV7-9 | ASSLGLTSRDGYT
TRBJ1-1 | TRBV29-1 | SVVGSVAEAF
TRBJ2-3 | TRBV30 | ACAPDRDFTDTQY
TRBJ2-3 | TRBV6-4 | ASSDGSGGSTDTQY
TRBJ2-7 | TRBV28 | ASSARTGREQY
TRBJ2-6 | TRBV9 | ARSVEGGGANVLT